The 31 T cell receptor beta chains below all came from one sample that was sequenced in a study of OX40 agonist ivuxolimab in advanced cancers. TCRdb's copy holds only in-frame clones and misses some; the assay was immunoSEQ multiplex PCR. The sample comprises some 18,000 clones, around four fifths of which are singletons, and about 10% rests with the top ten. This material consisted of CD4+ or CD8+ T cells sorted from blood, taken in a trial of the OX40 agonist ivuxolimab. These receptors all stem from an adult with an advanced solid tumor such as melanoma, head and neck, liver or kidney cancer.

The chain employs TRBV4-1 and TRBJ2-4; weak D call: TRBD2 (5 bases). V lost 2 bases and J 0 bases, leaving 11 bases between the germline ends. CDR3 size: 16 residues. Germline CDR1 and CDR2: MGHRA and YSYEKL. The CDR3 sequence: CASSQTPREAKNIQYF. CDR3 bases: TGCGCCAGCAGCCAAACTCCTCGGGAAGCCAAAAACATTCAGTACTTC.

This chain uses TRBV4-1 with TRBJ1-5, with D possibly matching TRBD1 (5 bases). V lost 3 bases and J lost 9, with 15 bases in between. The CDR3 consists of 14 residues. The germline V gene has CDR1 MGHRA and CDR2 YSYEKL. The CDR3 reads CASSHRRGEGPQHF. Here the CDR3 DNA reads TGCGCCAGCAGCCACCGACGGGGGGAAGGGCCCCAGCATTTT.

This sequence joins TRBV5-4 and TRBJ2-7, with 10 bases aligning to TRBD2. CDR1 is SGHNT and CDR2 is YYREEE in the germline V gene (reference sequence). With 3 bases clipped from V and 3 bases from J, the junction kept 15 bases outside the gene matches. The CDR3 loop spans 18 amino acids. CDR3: CASSWGRLAGEALYEQYF. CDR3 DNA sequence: TGTGCCAGCAGCTGGGGTAGGCTAGCGGGAGAAGCCCTCTACGAGCAGTACTTC.

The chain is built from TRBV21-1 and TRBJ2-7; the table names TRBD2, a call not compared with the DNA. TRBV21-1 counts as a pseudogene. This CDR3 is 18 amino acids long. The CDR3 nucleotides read TGTGCCAGCAGCAACCGCGCATGGGGGAGGGCCACCCATTACGAGCAGTACTTC. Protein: CASSNRAWGRATHYEQYF.

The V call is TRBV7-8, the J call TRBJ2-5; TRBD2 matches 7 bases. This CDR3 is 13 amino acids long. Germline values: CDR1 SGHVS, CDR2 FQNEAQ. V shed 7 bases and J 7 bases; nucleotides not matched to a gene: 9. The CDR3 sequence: CASTPYERGTQYF. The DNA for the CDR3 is TGTGCCAGCACCCCTTACGAGCGGGGGACCCAGTACTTC.

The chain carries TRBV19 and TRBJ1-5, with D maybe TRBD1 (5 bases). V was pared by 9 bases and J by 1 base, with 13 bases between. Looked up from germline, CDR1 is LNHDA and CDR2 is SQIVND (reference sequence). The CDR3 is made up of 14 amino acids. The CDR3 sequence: CASNVRDSNQPQHF. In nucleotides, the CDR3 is TGTGCCAGCAATGTTAGGGACAGCAATCAGCCCCAGCATTTT.

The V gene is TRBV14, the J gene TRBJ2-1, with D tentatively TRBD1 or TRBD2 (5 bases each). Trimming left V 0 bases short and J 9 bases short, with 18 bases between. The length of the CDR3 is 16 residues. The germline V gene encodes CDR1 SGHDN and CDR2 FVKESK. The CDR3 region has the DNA TGTGCCAGCAGCCAAGAGTATGGGACGTGGAGCGGTGAGCAGTTCTTC. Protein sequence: CASSQEYGTWSGEQFF. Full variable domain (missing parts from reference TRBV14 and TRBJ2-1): EAGVTQFPSHSVIEKGQTVTLRCDPISGHDNLYWYRRVMGKEIKFLLHFVKESKQDESGMPNNRFLAERTGGTYSTLKVQPAELEDSGVYFCASSQEYGTWSGEQFFGPGTRLTVL.

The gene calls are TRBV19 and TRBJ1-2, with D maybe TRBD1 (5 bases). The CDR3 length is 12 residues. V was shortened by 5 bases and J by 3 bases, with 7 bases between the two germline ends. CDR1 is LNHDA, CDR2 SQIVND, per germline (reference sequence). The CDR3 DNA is TGTGCCAGTAGTCAAGGGGACTATGGCTACACCTTC. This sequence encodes CASSQGDYGYTF.

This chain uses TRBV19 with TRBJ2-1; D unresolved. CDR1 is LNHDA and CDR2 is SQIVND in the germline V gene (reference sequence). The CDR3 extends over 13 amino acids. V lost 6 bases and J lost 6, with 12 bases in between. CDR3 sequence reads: CASSLSNTNEQFF. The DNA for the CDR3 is TGTGCCAGTAGCCTGAGTAATACCAATGAGCAGTTCTTC.

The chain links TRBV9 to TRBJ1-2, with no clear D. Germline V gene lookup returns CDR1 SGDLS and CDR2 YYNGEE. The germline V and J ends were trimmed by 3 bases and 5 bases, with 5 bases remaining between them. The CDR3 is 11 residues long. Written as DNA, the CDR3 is TGTGCCAGCAGCGAAGGATATGGCTACACCTTC. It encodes CASSEGYGYTF.

The DNA of the CDR3 is TGTGCCAGCAGCTTGGGGAGTGAGCAGTTCTTC. Protein sequence: CASSLGSEQFF. The chain combines TRBV11-3 with TRBJ2-1; D possibly corresponds to TRBD2 (5 bases). The CDR3 has 11 residues. Trimming shortened V by 3 bases and J by 9 bases, and 6 bases separated the two germline ends. CDR1 and CDR2 (germline): SGHNT, YENEEA.

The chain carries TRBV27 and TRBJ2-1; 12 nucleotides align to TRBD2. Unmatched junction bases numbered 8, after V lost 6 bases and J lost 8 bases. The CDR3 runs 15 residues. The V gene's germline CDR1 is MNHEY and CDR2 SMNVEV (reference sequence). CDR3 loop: CASSSGTSGWDEQFF. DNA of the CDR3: TGTGCCAGCAGCTCCGGGACTAGCGGGTGGGATGAGCAGTTCTTC.

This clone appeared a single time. The CDR3: CASKEGAANSYEQYF. DNA for the CDR3: TGCGCCAGCAAAGAGGGGGCAGCGAACTCCTACGAGCAGTACTTC. The chain uses TRBV10-2 and TRBJ2-7; 7 bases align to TRBD1. V shed 7 bases, J shed 0 bases, and the junction held 9 bases outside the gene matches. The CDR3 length is 15 residues. Germline V lookup: CDR1 WSHSY, CDR2 SAAADI.

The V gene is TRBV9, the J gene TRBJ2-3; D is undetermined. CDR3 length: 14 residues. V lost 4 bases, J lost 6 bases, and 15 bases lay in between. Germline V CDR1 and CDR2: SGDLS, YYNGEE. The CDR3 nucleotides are TGTGCCAGCAGCCCCAGCGAGATCGCGGATACGCAGTATTTT. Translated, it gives CASSPSEIADTQYF.

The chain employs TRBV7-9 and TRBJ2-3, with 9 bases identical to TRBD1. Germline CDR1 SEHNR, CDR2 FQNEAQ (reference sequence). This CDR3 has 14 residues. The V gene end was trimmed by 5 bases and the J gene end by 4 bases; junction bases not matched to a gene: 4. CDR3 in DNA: TGTGCCAGCAGCAAACGGGACAGGGCAGATACGCAGTATTTT. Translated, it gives CASSKRDRADTQYF.

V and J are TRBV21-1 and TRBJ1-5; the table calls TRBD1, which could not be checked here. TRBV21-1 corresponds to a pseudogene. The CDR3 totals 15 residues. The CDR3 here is CASSTVIGGSQPQHF. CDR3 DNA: TGTGCCAGCAGCACTGTAATAGGGGGTAGTCAGCCCCAGCATTTT.

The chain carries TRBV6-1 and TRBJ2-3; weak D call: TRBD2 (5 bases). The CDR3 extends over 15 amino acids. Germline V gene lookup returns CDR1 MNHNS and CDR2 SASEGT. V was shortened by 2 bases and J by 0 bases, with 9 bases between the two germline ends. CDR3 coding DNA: TGTGCCAGCAGTGAATTAGCGCTTAGCACAGATACGCAGTATTTT. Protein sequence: CASSELALSTDTQYF.

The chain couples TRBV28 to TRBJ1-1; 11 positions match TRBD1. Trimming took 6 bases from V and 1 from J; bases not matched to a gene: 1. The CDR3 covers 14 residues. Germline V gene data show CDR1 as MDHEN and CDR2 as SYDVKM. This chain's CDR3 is CASRDRGRNTEAFF. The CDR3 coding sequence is TGTGCCAGCAGGGACAGGGGGCGGAACACTGAAGCTTTCTTT.

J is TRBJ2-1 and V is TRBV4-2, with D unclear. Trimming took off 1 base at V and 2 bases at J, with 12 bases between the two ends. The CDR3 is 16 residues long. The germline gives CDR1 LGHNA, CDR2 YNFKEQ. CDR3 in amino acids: CASSQGPYQTYNEQFF. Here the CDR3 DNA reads TGTGCCAGCAGCCAAGGTCCGTACCAGACCTACAATGAGCAGTTCTTC.

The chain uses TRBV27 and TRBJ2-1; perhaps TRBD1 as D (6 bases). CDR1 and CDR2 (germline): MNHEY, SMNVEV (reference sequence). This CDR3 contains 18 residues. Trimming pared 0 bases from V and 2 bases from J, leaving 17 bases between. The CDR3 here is CASSLSTRGWTPYNEQFF. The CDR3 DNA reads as TGTGCCAGCAGTTTATCGACCAGGGGTTGGACACCCTACAATGAGCAGTTCTTC.

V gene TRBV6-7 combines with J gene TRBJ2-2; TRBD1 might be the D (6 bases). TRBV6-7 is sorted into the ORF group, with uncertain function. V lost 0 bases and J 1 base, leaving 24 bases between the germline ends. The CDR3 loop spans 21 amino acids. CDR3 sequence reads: CASSYSHSRKWPGVNTGELFF. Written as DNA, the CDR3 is TGTGCCAGCAGTTACTCCCATAGTCGGAAATGGCCAGGGGTGAACACCGGGGAGCTGTTTTTT.

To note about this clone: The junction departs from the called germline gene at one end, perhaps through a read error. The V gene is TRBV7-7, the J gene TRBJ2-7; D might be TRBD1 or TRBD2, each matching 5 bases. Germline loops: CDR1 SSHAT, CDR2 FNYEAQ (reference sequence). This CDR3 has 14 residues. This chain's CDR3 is CASSKGTTPYEQYF. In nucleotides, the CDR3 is TGTGCTAGCAGCAAAGGGACGACACCCTACGAGCAGTACTTC. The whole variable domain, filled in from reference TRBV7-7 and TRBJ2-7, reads GAGVSQSPRYKVTKRGQDVTLRCDPISSHATLYWYQQALGQGPEFLTYFNYEAQPDKSGLPSDRFSAERPEGSISTLTIQRTEQRDSAMYRCASSKGTTPYEQYFGPGTRLTVT.

CDR3 sequence reads: CASSEWREGPYEQYF. The CDR3 coding sequence is TGTGCCAGCAGTGAATGGCGGGAGGGCCCCTACGAGCAGTACTTC. The rearrangement uses TRBV6-4 and TRBJ2-7, with 9 bases that match TRBD2. Germline values: CDR1 MRHNA, CDR2 SNTAGT. The CDR3 spans 15 residues. The junction had 5 bases not matched to a gene; V was cut back by 3 bases and J by 2 bases.

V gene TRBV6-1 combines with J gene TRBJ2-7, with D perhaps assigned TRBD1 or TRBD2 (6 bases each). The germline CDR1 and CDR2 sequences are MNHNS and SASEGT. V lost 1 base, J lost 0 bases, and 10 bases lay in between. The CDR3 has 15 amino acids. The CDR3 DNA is TGTGCCAGCAGTGAAGAGGGGGGAGGCTCCTACGAGCAGTACTTC. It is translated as CASSEEGGGSYEQYF.

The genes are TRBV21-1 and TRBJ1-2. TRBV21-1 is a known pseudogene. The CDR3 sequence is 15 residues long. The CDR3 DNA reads TGTGCCAGCAGCCCCCGAAGTACCGCAGGGAGAGGCTACACCTTC. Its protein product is CASSPRSTAGRGYTF.

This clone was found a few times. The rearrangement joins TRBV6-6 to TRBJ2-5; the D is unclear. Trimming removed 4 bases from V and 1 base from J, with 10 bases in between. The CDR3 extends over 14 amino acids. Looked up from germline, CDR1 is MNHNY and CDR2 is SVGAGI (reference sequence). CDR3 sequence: CASSLPGSQETQYF. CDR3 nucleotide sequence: TGTGCCAGCAGTTTACCCGGCTCCCAAGAGACCCAGTACTTC.

CDR3 amino acids: CASSLAGTGNTEAFF. CDR3 bases: TGTGCCAGCAGCTTAGCCGGGACAGGGAACACTGAAGCTTTCTTT. The J gene is TRBJ1-1, the V gene TRBV13; 8 positions match TRBD1. V shed 1 base and J 1 base; nucleotides not matched to a gene: 2. This CDR3 has 15 amino acids. Germline V gives CDR1 PRHDT, CDR2 FYEKMQ (reference sequence).

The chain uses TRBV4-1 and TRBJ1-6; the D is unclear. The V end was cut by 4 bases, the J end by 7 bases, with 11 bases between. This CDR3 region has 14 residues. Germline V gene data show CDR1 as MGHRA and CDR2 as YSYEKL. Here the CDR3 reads CASSPDGLNSPLHF. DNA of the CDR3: TGCGCCAGCAGCCCGGACGGACTGAATTCACCCCTCCACTTT.

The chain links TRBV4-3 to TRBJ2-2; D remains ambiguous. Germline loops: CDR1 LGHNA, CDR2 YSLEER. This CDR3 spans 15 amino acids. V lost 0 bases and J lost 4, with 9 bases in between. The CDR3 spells CASSQDGAVTGELFF. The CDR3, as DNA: TGCGCCAGCAGCCAAGACGGCGCGGTCACCGGGGAGCTGTTTTTT.

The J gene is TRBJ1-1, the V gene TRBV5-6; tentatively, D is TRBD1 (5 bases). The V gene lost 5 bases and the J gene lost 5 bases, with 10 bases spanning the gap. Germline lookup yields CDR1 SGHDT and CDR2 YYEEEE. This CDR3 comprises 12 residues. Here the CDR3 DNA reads TGTGCCAGCAGTCAGGGTAATACTGAAGCTTTCTTT. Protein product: CASSQGNTEAFF.

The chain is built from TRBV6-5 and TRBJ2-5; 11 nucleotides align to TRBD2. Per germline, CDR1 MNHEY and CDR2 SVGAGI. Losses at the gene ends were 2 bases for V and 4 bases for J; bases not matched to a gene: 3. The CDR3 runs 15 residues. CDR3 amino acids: CASSYVGTSGETQYF. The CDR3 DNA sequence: TGTGCCAGCAGTTACGTTGGGACTAGCGGAGAGACCCAGTACTTC.